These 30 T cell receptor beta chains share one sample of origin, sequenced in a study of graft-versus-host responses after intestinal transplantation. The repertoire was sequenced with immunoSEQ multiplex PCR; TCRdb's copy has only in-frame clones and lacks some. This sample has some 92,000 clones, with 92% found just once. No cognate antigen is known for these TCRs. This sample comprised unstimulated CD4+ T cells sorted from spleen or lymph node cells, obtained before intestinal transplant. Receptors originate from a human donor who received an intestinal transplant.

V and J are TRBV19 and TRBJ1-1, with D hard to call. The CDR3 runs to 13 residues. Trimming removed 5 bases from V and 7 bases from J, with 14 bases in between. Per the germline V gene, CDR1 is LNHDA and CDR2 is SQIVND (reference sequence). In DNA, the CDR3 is TGTGCCAGTAGTCCCTTCCTTGGACTTGAAGCTTTCTTT. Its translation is CASSPFLGLEAFF.

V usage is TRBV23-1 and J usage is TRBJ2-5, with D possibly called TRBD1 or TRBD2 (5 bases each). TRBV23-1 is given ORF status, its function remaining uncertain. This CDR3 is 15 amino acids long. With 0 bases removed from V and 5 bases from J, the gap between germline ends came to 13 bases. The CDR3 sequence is CASSQSGPRGETQYF. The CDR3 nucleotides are TGCGCCAGCAGTCAATCGGGGCCTCGAGGGGAGACCCAGTACTTC.

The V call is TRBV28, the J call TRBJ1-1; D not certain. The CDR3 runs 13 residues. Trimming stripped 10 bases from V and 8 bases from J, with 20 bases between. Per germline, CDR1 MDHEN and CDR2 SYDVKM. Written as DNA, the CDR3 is TGTGCCATCAAATCAACCGCAGGAGGAGAAGCTTTCTTT. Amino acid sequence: CAIKSTAGGEAFF.

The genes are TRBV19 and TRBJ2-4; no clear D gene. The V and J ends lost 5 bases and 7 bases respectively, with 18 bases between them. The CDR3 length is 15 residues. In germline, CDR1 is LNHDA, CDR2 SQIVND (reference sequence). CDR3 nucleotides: TGTGCCAGTAGTCCGTGGGCCCTAAATGGGAACATTCAGTACTTC. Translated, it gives CASSPWALNGNIQYF. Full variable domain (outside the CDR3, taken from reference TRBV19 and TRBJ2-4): DGGITQSPKYLFRKEGQNVTLSCEQNLNHDAMYWYRQDPGQGLRLIYYSQIVNDFQKGDIAEGYSVSREKKESFPLTVTSAQKNPTAFYLCASSPWALNGNIQYFGAGTRLSVL.

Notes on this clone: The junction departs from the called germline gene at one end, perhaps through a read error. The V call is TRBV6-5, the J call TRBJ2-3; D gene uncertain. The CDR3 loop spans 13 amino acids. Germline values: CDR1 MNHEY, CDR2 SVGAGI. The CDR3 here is CASTYSPSDTQYF. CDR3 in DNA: TGTGCCAGCACTTACAGCCCCTCAGATACGCAGTATTTT.

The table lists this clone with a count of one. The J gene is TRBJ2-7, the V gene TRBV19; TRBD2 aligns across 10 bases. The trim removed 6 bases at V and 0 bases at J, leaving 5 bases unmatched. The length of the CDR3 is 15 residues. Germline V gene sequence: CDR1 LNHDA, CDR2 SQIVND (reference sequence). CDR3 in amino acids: CASSRTSGTSYEQYF. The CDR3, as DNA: TGTGCCAGTAGCCGTACTAGCGGGACCTCCTACGAGCAGTACTTC.

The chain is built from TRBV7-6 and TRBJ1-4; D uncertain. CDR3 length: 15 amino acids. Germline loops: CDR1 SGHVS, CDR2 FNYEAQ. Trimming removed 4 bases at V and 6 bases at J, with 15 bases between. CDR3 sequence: CASSSGGRFDEKLFF. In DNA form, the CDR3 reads TGTGCCAGCAGCTCCGGAGGAAGGTTCGATGAAAAACTGTTTTTT. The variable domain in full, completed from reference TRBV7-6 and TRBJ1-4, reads GAGVSQSPRYKVTKRGQDVALRCDPISGHVSLYWYRQALGQGPEFLTYFNYEAQQDKSGLPNDRFSAERPEGSISTLTIQRTEQRDSAMYRCASSSGGRFDEKLFFGSGTQLSVL.

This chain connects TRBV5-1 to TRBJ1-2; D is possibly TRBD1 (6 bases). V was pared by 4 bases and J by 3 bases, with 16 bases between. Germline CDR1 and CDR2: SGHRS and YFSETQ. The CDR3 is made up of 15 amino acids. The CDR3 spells CASSLQGRADYGYTF. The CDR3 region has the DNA TGCGCCAGCAGCCTACAGGGTCGTGCAGACTATGGCTACACCTTC.

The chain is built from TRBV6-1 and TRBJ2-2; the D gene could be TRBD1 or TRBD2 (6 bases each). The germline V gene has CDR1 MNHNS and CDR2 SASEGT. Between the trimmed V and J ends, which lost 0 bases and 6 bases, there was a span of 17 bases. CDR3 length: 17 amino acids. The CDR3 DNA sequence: TGTGCCAGCAGTGAAGCGAGAAGGGGGGTTGGGGCCGGGGAGCTGTTTTTT. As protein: CASSEARRGVGAGELFF.

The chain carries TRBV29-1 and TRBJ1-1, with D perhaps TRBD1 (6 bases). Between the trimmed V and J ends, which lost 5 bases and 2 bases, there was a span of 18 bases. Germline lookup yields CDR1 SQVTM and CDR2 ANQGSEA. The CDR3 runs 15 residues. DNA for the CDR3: TGCAGCGTTTCCCTCTACAGGGATCTAAACACTGAAGCTTTCTTT. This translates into CSVSLYRDLNTEAFF.

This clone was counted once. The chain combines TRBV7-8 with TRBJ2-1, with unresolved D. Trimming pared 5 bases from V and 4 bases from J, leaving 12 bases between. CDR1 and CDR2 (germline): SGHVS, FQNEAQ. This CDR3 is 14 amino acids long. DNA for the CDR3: TGTGCCAGCAGCCTGAGGACGGTTTACAATGAGCAGTTCTTC. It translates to CASSLRTVYNEQFF.

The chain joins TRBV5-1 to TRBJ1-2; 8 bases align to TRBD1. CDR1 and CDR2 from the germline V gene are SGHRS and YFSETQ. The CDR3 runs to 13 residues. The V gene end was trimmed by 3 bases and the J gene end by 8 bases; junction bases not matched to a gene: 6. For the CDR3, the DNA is TGCGCCAGCAGCTGGACAGGGCCCGGCGGCTACACCTTC. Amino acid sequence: CASSWTGPGGYTF.

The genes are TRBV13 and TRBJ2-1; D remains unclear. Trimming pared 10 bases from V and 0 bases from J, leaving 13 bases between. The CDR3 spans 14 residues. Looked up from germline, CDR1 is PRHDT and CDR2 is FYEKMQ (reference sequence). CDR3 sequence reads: CATNPRVSYNEQFF. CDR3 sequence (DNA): TGTGCCACCAACCCTCGGGTCTCCTACAATGAGCAGTTCTTC.

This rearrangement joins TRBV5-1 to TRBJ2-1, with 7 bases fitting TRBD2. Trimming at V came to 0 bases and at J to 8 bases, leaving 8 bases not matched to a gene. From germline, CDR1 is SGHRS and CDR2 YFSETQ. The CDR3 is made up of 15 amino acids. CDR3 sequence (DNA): TGCGCCAGCAGCTTGGGTGGGAGGGCCGGCGATGAGCAGTTCTTC. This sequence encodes CASSLGGRAGDEQFF.

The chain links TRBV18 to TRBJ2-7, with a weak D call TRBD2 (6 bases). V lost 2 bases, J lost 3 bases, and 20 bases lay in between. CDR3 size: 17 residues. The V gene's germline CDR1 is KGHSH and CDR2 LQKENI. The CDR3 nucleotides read TGTGCCAGCTCACCAAATTTAGCGGTGCCAGGGATCTACGAGCAGTACTTC. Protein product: CASSPNLAVPGIYEQYF.

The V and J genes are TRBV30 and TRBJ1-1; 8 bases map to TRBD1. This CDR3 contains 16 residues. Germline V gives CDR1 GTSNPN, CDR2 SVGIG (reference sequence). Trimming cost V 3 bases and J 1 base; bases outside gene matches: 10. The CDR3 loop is CAWRRQGYGTNTEAFF. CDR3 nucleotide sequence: TGTGCCTGGAGGAGACAGGGGTACGGAACGAACACTGAAGCTTTCTTT. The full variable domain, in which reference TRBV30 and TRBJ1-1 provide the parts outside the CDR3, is SQTIHQWPATLVQPVGSPLSLECTVEGTSNPNLYWYRQAAGRGLQLLFYSVGIGQISSEVPQNLSASRPQDRQFILSSKKLLLSDSGFYLCAWRRQGYGTNTEAFFGQGTRLTVV.

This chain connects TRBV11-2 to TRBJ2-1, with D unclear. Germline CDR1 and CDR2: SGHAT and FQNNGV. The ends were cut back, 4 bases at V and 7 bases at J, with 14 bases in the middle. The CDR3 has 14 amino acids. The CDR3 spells CASSSLARGNEQFF. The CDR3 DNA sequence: TGTGCCAGCAGCTCTCTGGCGCGAGGTAATGAGCAGTTCTTC. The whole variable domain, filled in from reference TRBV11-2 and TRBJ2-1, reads EAGVAQSPRYKIIEKRQSVAFWCNPISGHATLYWYQQILGQGPKLLIQFQNNGVVDDSQLPKDRFSAERLKGVDSTLKIQPAKLEDSAVYLCASSSLARGNEQFFGPGTRLTVL.

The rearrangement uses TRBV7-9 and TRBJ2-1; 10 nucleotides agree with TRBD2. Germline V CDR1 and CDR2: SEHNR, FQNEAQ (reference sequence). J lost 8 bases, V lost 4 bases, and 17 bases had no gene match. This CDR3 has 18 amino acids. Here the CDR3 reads CASSYSGITSGKNHEQFF. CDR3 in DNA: TGTGCCAGCAGCTACTCGGGTATAACTAGCGGGAAAAATCATGAGCAGTTCTTC.

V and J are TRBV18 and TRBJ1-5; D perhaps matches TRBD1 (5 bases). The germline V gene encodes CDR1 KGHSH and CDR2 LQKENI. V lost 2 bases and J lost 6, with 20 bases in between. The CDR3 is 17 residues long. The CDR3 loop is CASSPGGVTRAAQPQHF. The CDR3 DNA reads TGTGCCAGCTCACCAGGGGGGGTCACCCGGGCCGCTCAGCCCCAGCATTTT.

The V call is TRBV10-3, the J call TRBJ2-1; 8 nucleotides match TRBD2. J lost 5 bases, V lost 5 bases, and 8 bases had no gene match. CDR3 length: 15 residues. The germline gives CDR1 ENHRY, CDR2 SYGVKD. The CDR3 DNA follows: TGTGCCATCAGTCAAGGACTAGCCCAGAACAATGAGCAGTTCTTC. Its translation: CAISQGLAQNNEQFF.

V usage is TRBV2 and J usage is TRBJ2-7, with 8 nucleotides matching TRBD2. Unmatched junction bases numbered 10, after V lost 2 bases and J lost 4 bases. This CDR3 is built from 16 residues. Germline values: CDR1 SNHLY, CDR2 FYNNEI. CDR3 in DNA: TGTGCCAGCAGTGAAAGGAGGGGGGCTAGCGGGTACGAGCAGTACTTC. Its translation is CASSERRGASGYEQYF.

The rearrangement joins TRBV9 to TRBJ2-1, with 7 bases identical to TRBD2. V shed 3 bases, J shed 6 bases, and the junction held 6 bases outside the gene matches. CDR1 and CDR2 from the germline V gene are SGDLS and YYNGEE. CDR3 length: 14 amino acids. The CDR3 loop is CASSAPGTTNEQFF. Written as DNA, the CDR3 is TGTGCCAGCAGCGCCCCCGGGACTACCAATGAGCAGTTCTTC.

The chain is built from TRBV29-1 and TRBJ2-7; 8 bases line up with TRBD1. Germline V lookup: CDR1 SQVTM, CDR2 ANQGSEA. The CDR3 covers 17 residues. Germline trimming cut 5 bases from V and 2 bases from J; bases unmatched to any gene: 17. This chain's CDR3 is CSVSGQENLLVPYEQYF. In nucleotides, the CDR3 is TGCAGCGTTTCGGGACAGGAAAATCTCCTAGTTCCCTACGAGCAGTACTTC.

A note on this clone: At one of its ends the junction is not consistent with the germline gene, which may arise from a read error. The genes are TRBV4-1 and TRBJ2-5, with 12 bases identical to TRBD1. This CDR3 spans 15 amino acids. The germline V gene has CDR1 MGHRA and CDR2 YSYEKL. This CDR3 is CASSPGQGAQETQYF. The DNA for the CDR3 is TGTGCCAGCAGCCCGGGACAGGGGGCTCAAGAGACCCAGTACTTC.

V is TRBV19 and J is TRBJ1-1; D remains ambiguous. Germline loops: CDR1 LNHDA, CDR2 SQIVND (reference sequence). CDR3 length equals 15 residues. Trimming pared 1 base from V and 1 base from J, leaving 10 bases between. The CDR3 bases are TGTGCCAGTAGTATAGCCCGGCGGAAGAACACTGAAGCTTTCTTT. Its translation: CASSIARRKNTEAFF.

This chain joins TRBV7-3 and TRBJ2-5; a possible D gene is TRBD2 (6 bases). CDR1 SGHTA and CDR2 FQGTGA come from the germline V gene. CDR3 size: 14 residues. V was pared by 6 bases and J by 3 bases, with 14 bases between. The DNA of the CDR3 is TGTGCCAGCAGTTCGGGACTTGACAAAGAGACCCAGTACTTC. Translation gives CASSSGLDKETQYF. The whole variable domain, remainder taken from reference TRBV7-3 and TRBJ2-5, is GAGVSQTPSNKVTEKGKYVELRCDPISGHTALYWYRQSLGQGPEFLIYFQGTGAADDSGLPNDRFFAVRPEGSVSTLKIQRTERGDSAVYLCASSSGLDKETQYFGPGTRLLVL.

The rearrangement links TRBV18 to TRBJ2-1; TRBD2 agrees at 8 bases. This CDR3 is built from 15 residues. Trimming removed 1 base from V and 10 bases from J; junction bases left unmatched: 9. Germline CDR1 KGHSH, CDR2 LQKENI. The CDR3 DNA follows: TGTGCCAGCTCACCACAGGAATTCGCGGGAGGCGAGCAGTTCTTC. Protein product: CASSPQEFAGGEQFF.

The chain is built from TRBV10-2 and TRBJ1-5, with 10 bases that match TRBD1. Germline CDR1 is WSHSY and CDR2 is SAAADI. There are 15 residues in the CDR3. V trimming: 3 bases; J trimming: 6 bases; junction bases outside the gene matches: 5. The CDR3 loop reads CASSDRQGAGQPQHF. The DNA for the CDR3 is TGCGCCAGCAGTGACAGACAGGGGGCGGGTCAGCCCCAGCATTTT.

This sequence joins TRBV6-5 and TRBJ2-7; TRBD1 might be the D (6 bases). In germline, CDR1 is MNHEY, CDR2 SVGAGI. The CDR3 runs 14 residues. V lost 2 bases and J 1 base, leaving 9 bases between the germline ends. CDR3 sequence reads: CASSYKTGSYEQYF. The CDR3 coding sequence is TGTGCCAGCAGTTACAAGACAGGTTCCTACGAGCAGTACTTC.

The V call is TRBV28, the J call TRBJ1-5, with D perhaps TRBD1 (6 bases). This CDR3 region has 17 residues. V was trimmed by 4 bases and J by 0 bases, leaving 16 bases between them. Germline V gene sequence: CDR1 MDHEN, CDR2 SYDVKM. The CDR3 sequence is CASSSLSQGYSNQPQHF. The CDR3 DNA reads TGTGCCAGCAGTTCACTTTCACAGGGTTATAGCAATCAGCCCCAGCATTTT.